Listed below are T cell receptor beta chains from one sample, sequenced in a study of blood T cell repertoires in COVID-19. The table came from immunoSEQ multiplex PCR; TCRdb's copy has only in-frame clones and leaves some out. The data show over 150,000 clones, around 83% seen once. Material for sequencing was peripheral blood. Receptors were obtained from a woman aged 55-70 years with COVID-19, enrolled during active disease. Both conserved end residues are part of each CDR3. Each record gives: clone size, D gene, J gene, V gene, CDR3 DNA, CDR3 protein. D genes are given only for firm matches. Rows give clone size only sometimes, using once, few, many, or a class for an expanded clone.

clone_size: many; d_call: NA; j_call: TRBJ1-1; v_call: TRBV6-5; cdr3_nt: TGTGCCAGCACAGGTAAGGGGGCTGAAGCTTTCTTT; cdr3_aa: CASTGKGAEAFF
clone_size: few; d_call: NA; j_call: TRBJ1-1; v_call: TRBV4-1; cdr3_nt: TGCGCCAGCAGCCCCACCAAAAGGGGCACTGAAGCTTTCTTT; cdr3_aa: CASSPTKRGTEAFF
clone_size: NA; d_call: NA; j_call: TRBJ1-1; v_call: TRBV2; cdr3_nt: TGTGCCAGCAAGGACAGAGGTATGAACACTGAAGCTTTCTTT; cdr3_aa: CASKDRGMNTEAFF
clone_size: NA; d_call: NA; j_call: TRBJ1-4; v_call: TRBV7-9; cdr3_nt: TGTGCCAGCAGCCGCGGACAGAAGTGGAATGAAAAACTGTTTTTT; cdr3_aa: CASSRGQKWNEKLFF
clone_size: many; d_call: NA; j_call: TRBJ2-4; v_call: TRBV5-8; cdr3_nt: TGTGCCAGCAGGTTGGGACACCCTGTCTCGGCCAAAAACATTCAGTACTTC; cdr3_aa: CASRLGHPVSAKNIQYF
clone_size: NA; d_call: TRBD2; j_call: TRBJ2-5; v_call: TRBV18; cdr3_nt: TGTGCCAGCTCACCAAGGGGACTAGTAAACCAAGAGACCCAGTACTTC; cdr3_aa: CASSPRGLVNQETQYF
clone_size: NA; d_call: TRBD1; j_call: TRBJ1-2; v_call: TRBV5-4; cdr3_nt: TGTGCCAGCAGCTACCAACGTCCGGGACAGGGGAACTATGGCTACACCTTC; cdr3_aa: CASSYQRPGQGNYGYTF
clone_size: NA; d_call: NA; j_call: TRBJ2-7; v_call: TRBV2; cdr3_nt: TGTGCCAGCACCCAATCCTACGAGCAGTACTTC; cdr3_aa: CASTQSYEQYF
clone_size: NA; d_call: NA; j_call: TRBJ2-1; v_call: TRBV5-8; cdr3_nt: TGTGCCAGCAGCTGGATGGGCCAGGGCCTCAATGAGCAGTTCTTC; cdr3_aa: CASSWMGQGLNEQFF
clone_size: few; d_call: NA; j_call: TRBJ1-2; v_call: TRBV29-1; cdr3_nt: TGCAGCGTCGTCCAACCCTCAGGCTCAATAGGGGGTGGCTACACCTTC; cdr3_aa: CSVVQPSGSIGGGYTF
clone_size: NA; d_call: NA; j_call: TRBJ2-7; v_call: TRBV7-9; cdr3_nt: TGTGCCAGCAGCTTAGATGGGGCTAAAAACGAGCAGTACTTC; cdr3_aa: CASSLDGAKNEQYF
clone_size: NA; d_call: TRBD1; j_call: TRBJ1-1; v_call: TRBV10-2; cdr3_nt: TGCGCCAGCCGAAGGACAGCTCAGGGGGACACTGAAGCTTTCTTT; cdr3_aa: CASRRTAQGDTEAFF
clone_size: NA; d_call: NA; j_call: TRBJ2-5; v_call: TRBV30; cdr3_nt: TGTGCCTGGAGTGTACGGGGGCAGGGGGTAGAGACCCAGTACTTC; cdr3_aa: CAWSVRGQGVETQYF
clone_size: NA; d_call: NA; j_call: TRBJ2-7; v_call: TRBV20-1; cdr3_nt: TGCAGTGCTAGTGCGGGTTTCTCCTACGAGCAGTACTTC; cdr3_aa: CSASAGFSYEQYF
clone_size: NA; d_call: NA; j_call: TRBJ1-6; v_call: TRBV6-6; cdr3_nt: TGTGCCAGCAGTCCACTACGTAGGGAGGATAATTCACCCCTCCACTTT; cdr3_aa: CASSPLRREDNSPLHF
clone_size: NA; d_call: NA; j_call: TRBJ1-1; v_call: TRBV7-2; cdr3_nt: TGTGCCAGCAGCTTAGCCGCAGGGCTGGGCACTGAAGCTTTCTTT; cdr3_aa: CASSLAAGLGTEAFF
clone_size: NA; d_call: NA; j_call: TRBJ1-5; v_call: TRBV18; cdr3_nt: TGTGCCAGCTCACCACTCCCTGGGCGGGCAAGCAATCAGCCCCAGCATTTT; cdr3_aa: CASSPLPGRASNQPQHF
clone_size: NA; d_call: TRBD1; j_call: TRBJ1-1; v_call: TRBV27; cdr3_nt: TGTGCCAGCAGTTTTGGACAGGGGATGAACACTGAAGCTTTCTTT; cdr3_aa: CASSFGQGMNTEAFF
clone_size: many; d_call: NA; j_call: TRBJ2-3; v_call: TRBV5-4; cdr3_nt: TGTGCCAGCAGCGCCCGGGACACGTACACAGATACGCAGTATTTT; cdr3_aa: CASSARDTYTDTQYF
clone_size: few; d_call: NA; j_call: TRBJ1-5; v_call: TRBV18; cdr3_nt: TGTGCCAGCTCACCGGGGGCTAGGGGCAATCAGCCCCAGCATTTT; cdr3_aa: CASSPGARGNQPQHF
clone_size: NA; d_call: TRBD1; j_call: TRBJ1-2; v_call: TRBV11-2; cdr3_nt: TGTGCCAGCAGCTTAGAAGGGACAGGGAGGTCCTATGGCTACACCTTC; cdr3_aa: CASSLEGTGRSYGYTF
clone_size: NA; d_call: TRBD1; j_call: TRBJ1-5; v_call: TRBV3-1/TRBV3-2; cdr3_nt: TGTGCCAGCAGCCTCGGGACAGGGAGGCAGCATTTT; cdr3_aa: CASSLGTGRQHF
clone_size: NA; d_call: TRBD1; j_call: TRBJ1-5; v_call: TRBV6-6; cdr3_nt: TGTGCCAGCAGTCTACAGGGGAGGCAGCCCCAGCATTTT; cdr3_aa: CASSLQGRQPQHF
clone_size: NA; d_call: NA; j_call: TRBJ1-6; v_call: TRBV14; cdr3_nt: TGTGCCAGCAGCCGGCCCCCGGGGGGCCTTAATTCACCCCTCCACTTT; cdr3_aa: CASSRPPGGLNSPLHF
clone_size: NA; d_call: NA; j_call: TRBJ2-3; v_call: TRBV18; cdr3_nt: TGTGCCAGCTCACCACCTAGTAAGACAGATACGCAGTATTTT; cdr3_aa: CASSPPSKTDTQYF
clone_size: NA; d_call: NA; j_call: TRBJ1-2; v_call: TRBV7-9; cdr3_nt: TGTGCCAGCAGCCCCGAGGGTCTGTACGACTATGGCTACACCTTC; cdr3_aa: CASSPEGLYDYGYTF
clone_size: NA; d_call: TRBD1; j_call: TRBJ1-6; v_call: TRBV11-2; cdr3_nt: TGTGCCAGCAGCCCGGGACAGGGGGCGGGTAATTCACCCCTCCACTTT; cdr3_aa: CASSPGQGAGNSPLHF
clone_size: once; d_call: NA; j_call: TRBJ1-1; v_call: TRBV6-5; cdr3_nt: TGTGCCAGCAGCCTTGGCGGGCAGATGAACACTGAAGCTTTCTTT; cdr3_aa: CASSLGGQMNTEAFF
clone_size: NA; d_call: NA; j_call: TRBJ1-2; v_call: TRBV6-1; cdr3_nt: TGTGCCAGCAGTGAAAGATCGGGGGTGGTCTTAATGCGTTACACCTTC; cdr3_aa: CASSERSGVVLMRYTF
clone_size: NA; d_call: NA; j_call: TRBJ2-5; v_call: TRBV5-4; cdr3_nt: TGTGCCAGCAGCCCAACCATGGGGGCTGAAGAGACCCAGTACTTC; cdr3_aa: CASSPTMGAEETQYF
clone_size: NA; d_call: NA; j_call: TRBJ1-2; v_call: TRBV24-1; cdr3_nt: TGTGCCACCAGTGATTTATCCGGGACAAGCGGCTACACCTTC; cdr3_aa: CATSDLSGTSGYTF
clone_size: NA; d_call: NA; j_call: TRBJ1-5; v_call: TRBV6-5; cdr3_nt: TGTGCCAGCAGTTTAGACGGCTTGGCAGGACAGCCCCAGCATTTT; cdr3_aa: CASSLDGLAGQPQHF
clone_size: NA; d_call: NA; j_call: TRBJ2-3; v_call: TRBV7-8; cdr3_nt: TGTGCCAGCAGCTTAGGGCGGAGTGAAAACACAGATACGCAGTATTTT; cdr3_aa: CASSLGRSENTDTQYF
clone_size: NA; d_call: NA; j_call: TRBJ1-2; v_call: TRBV29-1; cdr3_nt: TGCAGCGTTGGCGGGGACTATGGCTACACCTTC; cdr3_aa: CSVGGDYGYTF
clone_size: NA; d_call: TRBD1; j_call: TRBJ1-2; v_call: TRBV2; cdr3_nt: TGTGCCAGCAGGATTTACAGGGGGGATGGCTACACCTTC; cdr3_aa: CASRIYRGDGYTF
clone_size: once; d_call: NA; j_call: TRBJ1-2; v_call: TRBV5-1; cdr3_nt: TGCGCCAGTAGTGGACTCGGCTGCTTC; cdr3_aa: CASSGLGCF
clone_size: NA; d_call: TRBD2; j_call: TRBJ2-1; v_call: TRBV23-1; cdr3_nt: TGCGCCAGCAGTCCAACTAGCGGGATGTGCAATGAGCAGTTCTTC; cdr3_aa: CASSPTSGMCNEQFF
clone_size: NA; d_call: TRBD1; j_call: TRBJ1-5; v_call: TRBV29-1; cdr3_nt: TGCAGCGTTGAAGTAGCAGGGGGAAGCAATCAGCCCCAGCATTTT; cdr3_aa: CSVEVAGGSNQPQHF
clone_size: NA; d_call: NA; j_call: TRBJ2-4; v_call: TRBV3-1/TRBV3-2; cdr3_nt: TGTGCCAGCAGCCAAGTGGGCTCGGCCAAAAACATTCAGTACTTC; cdr3_aa: CASSQVGSAKNIQYF
clone_size: NA; d_call: TRBD2; j_call: TRBJ2-5; v_call: TRBV6-1; cdr3_nt: TGTGCCAGCAGTGAAGCCGTGGTAGCGGGAGGGGAGACCCAGTACTTC; cdr3_aa: CASSEAVVAGGETQYF
clone_size: few; d_call: NA; j_call: TRBJ1-1; v_call: TRBV18; cdr3_nt: TGTGCCAGCTCACCACCTTCCCGGAGCCGGTACACTGAAGCTTTCTTT; cdr3_aa: CASSPPSRSRYTEAFF
clone_size: NA; d_call: TRBD1; j_call: TRBJ1-2; v_call: TRBV6-5; cdr3_nt: TGTGCCAGCAGGGCCGGGACAGGCTATGGCTACACCTTC; cdr3_aa: CASRAGTGYGYTF
clone_size: NA; d_call: NA; j_call: TRBJ2-4; v_call: TRBV6-6; cdr3_nt: TGTGCCAGCAACTACGACTCCCGAGTTACCAAAAACATTCAGTACTTC; cdr3_aa: CASNYDSRVTKNIQYF
clone_size: NA; d_call: TRBD1; j_call: TRBJ2-5; v_call: TRBV6-5; cdr3_nt: TGTGCCGTCCCGCCAACCCGACAGGGGAAAGAGACCCAGTACTTC; cdr3_aa: CAVPPTRQGKETQYF
clone_size: NA; d_call: TRBD2; j_call: TRBJ2-5; v_call: TRBV15; cdr3_nt: TGTGCCACCAGCCCTCCCGTGACTAGCGGGGGGGCTAAGACAGAGACCCAGTACTTC; cdr3_aa: CATSPPVTSGGAKTETQYF